This record looks at one T cell receptor (beta chain) sequence and its context. Antigen: not known. A single record per CDR3 protein comes from TCRdb applying MiXCR to the 5' RACE reads. The data show 450,000 to 650,000 distinct CDR3 sequences, with roughly 20% seen just once and around 13% held by the top ten. V was clipped by 2 bases and J by 8 bases, with 13 bases between them. CDR1 is SGHDT and CDR2 is YYEEEE in the germline V gene. The CDR3 runs to 14 residues. The sample comes from a study of T-cell memory formation after mild COVID-19. Study-wide context: TCR clusters mostly belonged to single donors.

Regarding the study as a whole: Mainly CM and EM harbored the contracting CD4+ clones; mainly EMRA harbored the CD8+ ones.

V gene TRBV5-6 combines with J gene TRBJ1-4, with unresolved D. The clonotype originates from an adult woman who had mild COVID-19 (a few samples of this study predate the infection). Cell type and time point are not known. Sequenced: PBMCs or a T cell subset sorted from them (not recorded which). The CDR3, as DNA: TGTGCCAGCAGCTTTGTGACCCGTGGCGAAAAACTGTTTTTT. It translates to CASSFVTRGEKLFF.